This TCR beta chain was recorded in a study of shared T cell receptors in the human thymus (dated by TCRdb to the early 2020s). About the study as a whole: The study investigated the way shared, self-reactive T-cell receptor alpha chains are produced in the human thymus.

Between the V and J ends, shortened by 8 bases and 8 bases respectively, the junction contains 6 bases. CDR1 and CDR2, per the germline V gene (reference sequence), are PRHDT and FYEKMQ. The CDR3 spans 9 residues, from the cysteine through the phenylalanine. The read is trimmed to its CDR3 DNA, 27 bases read in frame from base 1. A remark on this clone: The clone's antigen remains unknown. Per-base qualities were not stored, and no clone one base away is much larger.

Libraries were made using the immunoSEQ multiplex PCR assay. TCRdb stores this immuneACCESS table with in-frame sequences only. Part of the clones is absent; in the studies checked, under half of the shortfall reflects unresolved V genes, and no reason is known for the rest. The sample table lists roughly 550,000 clones, more than 75% of them with a count of one. The ten largest make up more than 0.01% of the sample. This sample also belongs to another study, concerning human thymus T cells. Reported in the second study: Immunologically healthy infants undergoing open corrective cardiac surgery for congenital heart defects in Finland were used as donors. The thymus tissue came from surgical resects taken out during corrective cardiac surgery. Both the thymic and the peripheral blood repertoires appeared to show biased V and J gene segment usage. Highly overlapping thymic TCR repertoires among unrelated individuals were reported in the related research. The study described the TCR alpha and beta repertoires in roughly 8 infant thymus samples and a few matching peripheral blood samples. The infant donors were about 7 to 250 days old, and the cohort included six males and a couple of females. After being mechanically released from the tissue, thymocytes were kept at -70 degrees C in pellets of about 8.5-32 million cells. A QIAsymphony instrument was used to extract genomic DNA from frozen cell pellets. The immunoSEQ multiplex PCR assay was used to amplify the TCRB and TCRAD loci from a standardized quantity of quality-controlled genomic DNA. The amplicons spanned the V(D)J region and were long enough to cover the CDR3 and allow V and J genes to be identified. The commercial immunoSEQ service was used to sequence amplicons on an Illumina platform. Corrections for primer bias and sequencing errors followed previously described methods, while TCRAD and TCRB definitions were based on the IMGT database. The repertoires were analysed using immunoSEQ Analyzer 3.0 and VDJTools for basic statistics, V/J segment usage, diversity estimates, rarefaction and pairwise overlap. Chao1, ChaoE, Efron-Thisted, Shannon and inverse Simpson indices were used to estimate diversity, which was also estimated on datasets down-sampled to the smallest sample. Repertoire overlap was assessed by strict matching of CDR3 nucleotide sequence, V gene and J gene, and clustering was done by Jaccard-based multidimensional scaling. On average, thymus samples yielded around 810,000 unique TCRB clonotypes, whereas blood samples yielded around 88,000.

The V and J genes are TRBV13 and TRBJ1-2, with the D gene not clear enough to name. Sequenced input: thymocytes. This receptor was taken from a boy younger than two with a congenital heart defect. Donor details come from another sample of the same person, matched by shared clones. The sequenced DNA: TGTGCCAGCCCGGGGGGCTACACCTTC. This translates into CASPGGYTF.